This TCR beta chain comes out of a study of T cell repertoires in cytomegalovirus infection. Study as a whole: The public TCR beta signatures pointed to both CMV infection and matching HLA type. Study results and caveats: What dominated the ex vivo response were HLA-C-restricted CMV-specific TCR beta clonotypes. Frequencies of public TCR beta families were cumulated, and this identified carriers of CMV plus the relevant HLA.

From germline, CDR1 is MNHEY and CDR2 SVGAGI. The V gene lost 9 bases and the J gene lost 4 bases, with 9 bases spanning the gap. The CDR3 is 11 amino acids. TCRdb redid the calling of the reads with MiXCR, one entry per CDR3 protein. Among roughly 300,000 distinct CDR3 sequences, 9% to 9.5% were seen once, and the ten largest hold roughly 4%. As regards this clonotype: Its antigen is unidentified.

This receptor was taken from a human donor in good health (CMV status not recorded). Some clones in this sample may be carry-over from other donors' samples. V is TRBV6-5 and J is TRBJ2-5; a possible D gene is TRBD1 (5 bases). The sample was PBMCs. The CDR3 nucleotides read TGTGCCAGACAGGAATCAGAGACCCAGTACTTC. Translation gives CARQESETQYF.